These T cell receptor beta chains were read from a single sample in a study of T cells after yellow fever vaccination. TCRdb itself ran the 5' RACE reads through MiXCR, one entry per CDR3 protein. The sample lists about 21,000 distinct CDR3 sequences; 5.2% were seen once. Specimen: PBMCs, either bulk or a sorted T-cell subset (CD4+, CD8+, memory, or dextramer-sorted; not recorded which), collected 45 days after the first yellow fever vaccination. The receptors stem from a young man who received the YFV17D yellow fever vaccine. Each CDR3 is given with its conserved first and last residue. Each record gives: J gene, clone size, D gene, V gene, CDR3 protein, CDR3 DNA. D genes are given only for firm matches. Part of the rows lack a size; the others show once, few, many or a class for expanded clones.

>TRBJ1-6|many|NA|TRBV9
CASSVGLFNSPLHF
TGTGCCAGCAGCGTAGGGCTTTTTAATTCACCCCTCCACTTT
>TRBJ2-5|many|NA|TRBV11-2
CASSLGAGRETQYF
TGTGCCAGCAGTCTGGGGGCGGGGAGAGAGACCCAGTACTTC
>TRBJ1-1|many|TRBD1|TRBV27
CASSRWGTGRTNTEAFF
TGTGCCAGTTCCCGGTGGGGGACAGGGAGGACTAACACTGAAGCTTTCTTT
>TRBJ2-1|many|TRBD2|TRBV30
CARAWGGSYNEQFF
TGTGCCCGGGCGTGGGGAGGGTCCTACAATGAGCAGTTCTTC
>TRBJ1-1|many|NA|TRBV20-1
CRVGTPEGEAFF
TGCAGGGTTGGGACTCCCGAGGGGGAAGCTTTCTTT
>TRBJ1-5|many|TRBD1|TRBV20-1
CSAREGQGANQPQHF
TGCAGTGCTAGAGAAGGACAGGGGGCAAATCAGCCCCAGCATTTT
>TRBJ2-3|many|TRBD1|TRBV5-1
CASSRLGTGEGDTQYF
TGCGCCAGCAGCCGGCTCGGGACAGGGGAGGGAGATACGCAGTATTTT
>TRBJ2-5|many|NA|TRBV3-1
CASSGGGASFGETQYF
TGTGCCAGCAGTGGGGGTGGGGCTAGCTTTGGAGAGACCCAGTACTTC
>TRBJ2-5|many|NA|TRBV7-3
CASSVDIRETQYF
TGTGCCAGCAGCGTAGATATAAGAGAGACCCAGTACTTC
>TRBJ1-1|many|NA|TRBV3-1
CASSQRVNTEAFF
TGTGCCAGCAGCCAAAGGGTGAACACTGAAGCTTTCTTT
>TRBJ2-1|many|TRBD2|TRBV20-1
CSALAALAGGNDEQFF
TGCAGTGCCTTAGCCGCCCTAGCGGGGGGTAACGATGAGCAGTTCTTC
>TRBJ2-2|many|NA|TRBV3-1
CASSRGGSNTGELFF
TGTGCCAGCAGCCGCGGAGGGTCGAACACCGGGGAGCTGTTTTTT
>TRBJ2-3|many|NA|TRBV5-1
CASGLGGLDEDTQYF
TGCGCCAGTGGCTTGGGGGGCCTCGACGAAGATACGCAGTATTTT
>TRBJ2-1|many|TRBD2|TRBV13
CASSSTGVAGENEQFF
TGTGCCAGCAGCTCTACCGGGGTAGCGGGGGAAAATGAGCAGTTCTTC
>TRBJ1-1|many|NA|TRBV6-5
CASRQSGTLPKAFF
TGTGCCAGCAGACAATCGGGGACTCTACCGAAAGCTTTCTTT
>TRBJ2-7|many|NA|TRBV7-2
CASSRSDGYDEQYF
TGTGCCAGCAGCAGATCGGACGGCTACGACGAGCAGTACTTC
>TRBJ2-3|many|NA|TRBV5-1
CASSLGVGGPLNTQYF
TGCGCCAGCAGCTTGGGAGTCGGGGGGCCTCTTAATACGCAGTATTTT
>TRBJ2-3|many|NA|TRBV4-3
CASSQDIGTSSTDTQYF
TGCGCCAGCAGCCAAGATATAGGGACTTCAAGCACAGATACGCAGTATTTT
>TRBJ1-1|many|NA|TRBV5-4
CASSFLSEAFF
TGTGCCAGCAGCTTTTTAAGTGAAGCTTTCTTT
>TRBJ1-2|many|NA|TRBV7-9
CASSPGKSASNYGYTF
TGTGCCAGCAGCCCAGGGAAATCAGCTTCTAACTATGGCTACACCTTC
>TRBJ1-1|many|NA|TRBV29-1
CSAKTTEAFF
TGCAGCGCAAAGACAACTGAAGCTTTCTTT
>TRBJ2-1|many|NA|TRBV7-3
CASSPSLSPSYNEQFF
TGTGCCAGCAGCCCCTCGCTTAGCCCGTCCTACAATGAGCAGTTCTTC
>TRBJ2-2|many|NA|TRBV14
CASSQPKGRAGELFF
TGTGCCAGCAGCCAGCCTAAGGGGCGCGCCGGGGAGCTGTTTTTT
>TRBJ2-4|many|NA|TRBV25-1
CASSDLQGNQNIQYF
TGTGCCAGCAGTGACCTACAGGGTAATCAAAACATTCAGTACTTC
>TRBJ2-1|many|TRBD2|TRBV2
CASKRGTDSEQFF
TGTGCCAGCAAGCGGGGGACTGACAGTGAGCAGTTCTTC
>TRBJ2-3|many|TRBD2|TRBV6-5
CASSWRGLPDTQYF
TGTGCCAGCAGTTGGCGGGGGTTACCAGATACGCAGTATTTT
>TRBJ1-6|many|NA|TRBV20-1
CSATAYNSPLHF
TGCAGTGCTACGGCCTATAATTCACCCCTCCACTTT
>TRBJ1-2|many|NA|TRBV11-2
CASSHGAYGYTF
TGTGCCAGCAGCCACGGGGCTTATGGCTACACCTTC
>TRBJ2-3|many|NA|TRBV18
CASSYRAGGTDTQYF
TGTGCCAGCTCATACAGGGCTGGGGGCACAGATACGCAGTATTTT
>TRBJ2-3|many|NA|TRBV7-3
CASSAATGFSQYF
TGTGCCAGCAGCGCCGCGACCGGGTTTTCGCAGTATTTT
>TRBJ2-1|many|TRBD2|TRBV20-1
CSAWTSGYNEQFF
TGCAGTGCCTGGACTAGCGGATACAATGAGCAGTTCTTC
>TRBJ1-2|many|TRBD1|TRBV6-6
CASSGTDGYTF
TGTGCCAGCTCAGGGACAGACGGCTACACCTTC
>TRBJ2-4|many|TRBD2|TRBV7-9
CASRVSGGKNIQYF
TGTGCCAGCAGAGTCAGCGGGGGCAAAAACATTCAGTACTTC
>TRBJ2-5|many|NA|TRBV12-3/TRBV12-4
CASTMGGASGETQYF
TGTGCCAGCACCATGGGGGGGGCTAGCGGAGAGACCCAGTACTTC
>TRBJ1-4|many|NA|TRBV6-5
CASSYGHPESNEKLFF
TGTGCCAGCAGTTATGGGCATCCCGAGTCAAATGAAAAACTGTTTTTT
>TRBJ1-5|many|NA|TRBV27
CASSLFGAGNQPQHF
TGTGCCAGCAGTTTATTTGGGGCAGGGAATCAGCCCCAGCATTTT
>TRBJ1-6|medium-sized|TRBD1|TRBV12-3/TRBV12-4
CASSFLGQGNSPLHF
TGTGCCAGCAGTTTTTTGGGACAGGGAAATTCACCCCTCCACTTT
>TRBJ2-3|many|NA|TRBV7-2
CASSFDSGLDTQYF
TGTGCCAGCAGCTTTGATAGCGGTCTAGATACGCAGTATTTT
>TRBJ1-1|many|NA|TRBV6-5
CASSYLRGDGTEAFF
TGTGCCAGCAGTTACTTGAGGGGGGACGGCACTGAAGCTTTCTTT
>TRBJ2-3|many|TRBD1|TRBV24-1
CATSESGQGGHTDTQYF
TGTGCCACCAGTGAATCTGGACAGGGTGGGCACACAGATACGCAGTATTTT
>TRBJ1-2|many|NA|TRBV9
CASSVDKNYGYTF
TGTGCCAGCAGCGTGGACAAAAACTATGGCTACACCTTC
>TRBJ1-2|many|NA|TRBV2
CASRFSGNYGYTF
TGTGCCAGCAGGTTTAGTGGGAACTATGGCTACACCTTC
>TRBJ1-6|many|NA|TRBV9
CASSVAGATNSPLHF
TGTGCCAGCAGCGTAGCAGGGGCAACTAATTCACCCCTCCACTTT
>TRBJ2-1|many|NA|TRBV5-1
CASSLEGQKFF
TGCGCCAGCAGCTTGGAAGGCCAAAAGTTCTTC
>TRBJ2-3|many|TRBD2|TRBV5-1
CASSLSLAGGSTDTQYF
TGCGCCAGCAGCCTATCACTAGCGGGGGGGAGCACAGATACGCAGTATTTT
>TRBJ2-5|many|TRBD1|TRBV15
CATSNPGTGDMETQYF
TGTGCCACCAGCAATCCCGGGACAGGGGATATGGAGACCCAGTACTTC
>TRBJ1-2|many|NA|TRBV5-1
CASSSRGTRDGYTF
TGCGCCAGCAGCTCCCGTGGTACCCGGGACGGCTACACCTTC
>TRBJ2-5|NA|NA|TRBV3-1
CASHTTVQETQYF
TGTGCCAGCCACACGACGGTCCAAGAGACCCAGTACTTC